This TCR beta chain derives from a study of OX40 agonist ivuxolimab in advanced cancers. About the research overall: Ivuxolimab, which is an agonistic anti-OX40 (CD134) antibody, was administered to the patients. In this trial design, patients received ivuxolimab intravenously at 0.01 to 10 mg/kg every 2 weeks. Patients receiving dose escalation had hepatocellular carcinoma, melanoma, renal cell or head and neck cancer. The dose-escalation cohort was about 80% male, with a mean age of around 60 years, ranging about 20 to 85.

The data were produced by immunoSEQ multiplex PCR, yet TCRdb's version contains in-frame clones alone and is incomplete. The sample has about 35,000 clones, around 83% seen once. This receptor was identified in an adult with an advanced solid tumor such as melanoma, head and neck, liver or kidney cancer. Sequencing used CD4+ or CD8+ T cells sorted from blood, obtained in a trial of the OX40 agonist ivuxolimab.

The CDR3 nucleotides are TGTGCCAGCTCACCCGCCGGGGGAGGAAACAATCAGCCCCAGCATTTT. It is translated as CASSPAGGGNNQPQHF. The V call is TRBV18, the J call TRBJ1-5; D is perhaps TRBD1 (5 bases). The V gene lost 3 bases and the J gene lost 3 bases, with 15 bases spanning the gap. The CDR3 runs 16 residues. Per germline, CDR1 KGHSH and CDR2 LQKENI.